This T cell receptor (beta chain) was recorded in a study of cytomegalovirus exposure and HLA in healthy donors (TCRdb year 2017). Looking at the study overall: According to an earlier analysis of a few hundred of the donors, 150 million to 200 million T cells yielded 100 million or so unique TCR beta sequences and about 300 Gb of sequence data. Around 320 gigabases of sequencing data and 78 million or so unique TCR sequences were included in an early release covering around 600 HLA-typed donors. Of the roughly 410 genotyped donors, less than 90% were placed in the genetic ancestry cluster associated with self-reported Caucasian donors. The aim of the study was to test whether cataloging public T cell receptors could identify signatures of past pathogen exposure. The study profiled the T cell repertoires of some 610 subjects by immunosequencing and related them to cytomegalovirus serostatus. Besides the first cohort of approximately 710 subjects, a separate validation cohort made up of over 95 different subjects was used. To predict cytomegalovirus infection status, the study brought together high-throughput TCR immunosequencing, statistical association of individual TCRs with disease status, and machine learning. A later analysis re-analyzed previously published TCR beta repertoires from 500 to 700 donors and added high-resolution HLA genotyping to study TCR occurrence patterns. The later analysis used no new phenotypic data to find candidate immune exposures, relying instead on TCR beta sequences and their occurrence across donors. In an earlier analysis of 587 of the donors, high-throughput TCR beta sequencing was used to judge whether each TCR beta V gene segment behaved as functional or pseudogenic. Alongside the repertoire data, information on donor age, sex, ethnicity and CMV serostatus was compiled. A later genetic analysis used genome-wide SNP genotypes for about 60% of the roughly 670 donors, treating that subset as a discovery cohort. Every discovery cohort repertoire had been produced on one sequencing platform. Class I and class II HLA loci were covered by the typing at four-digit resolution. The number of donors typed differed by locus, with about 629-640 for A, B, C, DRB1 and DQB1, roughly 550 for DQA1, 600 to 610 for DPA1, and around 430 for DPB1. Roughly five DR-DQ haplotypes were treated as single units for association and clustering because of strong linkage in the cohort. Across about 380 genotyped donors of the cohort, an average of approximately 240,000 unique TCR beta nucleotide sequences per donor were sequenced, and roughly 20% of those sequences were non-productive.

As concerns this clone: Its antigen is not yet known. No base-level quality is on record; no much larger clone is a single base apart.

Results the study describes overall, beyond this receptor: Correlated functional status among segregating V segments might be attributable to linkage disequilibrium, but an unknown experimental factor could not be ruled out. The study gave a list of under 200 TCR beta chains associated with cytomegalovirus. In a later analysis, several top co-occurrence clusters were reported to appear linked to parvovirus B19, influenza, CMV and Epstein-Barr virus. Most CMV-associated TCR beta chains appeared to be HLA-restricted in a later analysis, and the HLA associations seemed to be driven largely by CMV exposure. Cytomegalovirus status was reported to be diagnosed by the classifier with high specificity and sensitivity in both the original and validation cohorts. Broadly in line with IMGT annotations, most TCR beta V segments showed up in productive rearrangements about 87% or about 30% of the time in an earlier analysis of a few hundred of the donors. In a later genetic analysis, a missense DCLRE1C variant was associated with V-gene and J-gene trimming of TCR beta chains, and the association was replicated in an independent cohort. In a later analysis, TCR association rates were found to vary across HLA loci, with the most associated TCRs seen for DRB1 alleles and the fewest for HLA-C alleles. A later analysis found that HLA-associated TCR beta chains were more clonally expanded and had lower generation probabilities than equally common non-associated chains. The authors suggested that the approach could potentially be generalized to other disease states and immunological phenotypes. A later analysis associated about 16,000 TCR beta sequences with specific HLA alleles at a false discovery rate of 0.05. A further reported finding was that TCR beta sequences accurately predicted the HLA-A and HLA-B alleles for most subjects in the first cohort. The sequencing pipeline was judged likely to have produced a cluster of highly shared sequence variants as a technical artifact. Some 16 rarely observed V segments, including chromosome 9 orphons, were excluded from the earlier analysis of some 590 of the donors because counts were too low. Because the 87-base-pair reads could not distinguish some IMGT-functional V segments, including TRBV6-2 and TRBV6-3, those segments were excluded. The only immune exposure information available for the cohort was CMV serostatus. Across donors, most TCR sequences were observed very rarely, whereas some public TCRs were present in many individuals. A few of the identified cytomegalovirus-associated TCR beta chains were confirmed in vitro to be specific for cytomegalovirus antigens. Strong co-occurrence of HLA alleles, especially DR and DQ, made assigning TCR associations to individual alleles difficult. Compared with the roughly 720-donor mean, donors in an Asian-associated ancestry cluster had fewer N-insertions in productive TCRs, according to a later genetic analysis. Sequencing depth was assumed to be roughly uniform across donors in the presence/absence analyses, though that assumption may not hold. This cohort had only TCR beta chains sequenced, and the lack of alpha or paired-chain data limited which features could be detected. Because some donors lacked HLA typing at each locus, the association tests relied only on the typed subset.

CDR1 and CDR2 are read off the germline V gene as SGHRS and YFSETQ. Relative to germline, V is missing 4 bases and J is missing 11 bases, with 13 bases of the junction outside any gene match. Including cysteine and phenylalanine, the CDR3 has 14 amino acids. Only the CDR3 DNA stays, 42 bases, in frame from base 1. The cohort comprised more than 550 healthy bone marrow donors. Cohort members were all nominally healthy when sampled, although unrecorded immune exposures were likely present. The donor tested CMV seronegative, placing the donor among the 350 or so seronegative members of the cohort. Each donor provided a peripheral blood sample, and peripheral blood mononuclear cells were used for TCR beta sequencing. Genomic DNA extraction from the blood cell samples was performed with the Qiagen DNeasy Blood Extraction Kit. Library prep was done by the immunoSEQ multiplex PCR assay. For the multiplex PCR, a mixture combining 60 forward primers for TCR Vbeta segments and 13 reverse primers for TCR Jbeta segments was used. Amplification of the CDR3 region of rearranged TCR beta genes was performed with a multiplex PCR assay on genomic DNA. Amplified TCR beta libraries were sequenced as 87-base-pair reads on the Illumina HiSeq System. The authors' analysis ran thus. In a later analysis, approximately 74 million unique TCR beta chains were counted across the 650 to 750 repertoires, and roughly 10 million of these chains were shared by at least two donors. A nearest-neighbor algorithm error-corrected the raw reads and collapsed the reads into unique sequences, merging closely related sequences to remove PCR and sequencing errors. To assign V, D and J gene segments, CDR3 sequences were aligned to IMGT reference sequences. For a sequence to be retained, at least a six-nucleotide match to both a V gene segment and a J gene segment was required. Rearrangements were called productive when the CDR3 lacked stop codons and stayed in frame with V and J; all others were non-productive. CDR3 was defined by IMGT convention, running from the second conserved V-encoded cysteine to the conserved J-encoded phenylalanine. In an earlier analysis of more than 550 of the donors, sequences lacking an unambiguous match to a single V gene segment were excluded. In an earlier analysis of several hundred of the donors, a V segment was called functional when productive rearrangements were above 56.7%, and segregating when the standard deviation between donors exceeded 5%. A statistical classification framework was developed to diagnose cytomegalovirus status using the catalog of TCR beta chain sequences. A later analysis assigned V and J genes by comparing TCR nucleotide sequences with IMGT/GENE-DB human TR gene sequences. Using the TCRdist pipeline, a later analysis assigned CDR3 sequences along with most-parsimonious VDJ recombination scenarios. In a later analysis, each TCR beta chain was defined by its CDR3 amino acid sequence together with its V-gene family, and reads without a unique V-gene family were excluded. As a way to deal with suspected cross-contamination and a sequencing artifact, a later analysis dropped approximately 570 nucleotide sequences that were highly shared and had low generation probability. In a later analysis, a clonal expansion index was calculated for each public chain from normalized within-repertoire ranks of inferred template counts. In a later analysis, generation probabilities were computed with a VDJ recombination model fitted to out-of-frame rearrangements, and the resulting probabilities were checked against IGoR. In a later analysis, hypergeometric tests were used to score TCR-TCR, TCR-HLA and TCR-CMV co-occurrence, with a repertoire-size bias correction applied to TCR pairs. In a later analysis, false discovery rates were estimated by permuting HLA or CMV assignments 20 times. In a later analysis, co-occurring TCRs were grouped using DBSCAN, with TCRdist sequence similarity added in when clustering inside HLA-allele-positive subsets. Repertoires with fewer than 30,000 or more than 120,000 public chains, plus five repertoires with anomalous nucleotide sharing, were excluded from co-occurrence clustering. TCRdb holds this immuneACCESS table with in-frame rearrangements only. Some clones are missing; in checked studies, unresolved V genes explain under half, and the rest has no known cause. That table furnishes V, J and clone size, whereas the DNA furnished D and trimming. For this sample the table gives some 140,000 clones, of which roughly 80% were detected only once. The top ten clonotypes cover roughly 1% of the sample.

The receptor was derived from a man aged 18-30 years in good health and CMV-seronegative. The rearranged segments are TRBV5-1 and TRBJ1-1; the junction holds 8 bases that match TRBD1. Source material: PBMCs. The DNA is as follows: TGCGCCAGCAGCGACCGGGACAGGCCCCTTGCCGCTTTCTTT. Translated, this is CASSDRDRPLAAFF.